This T cell receptor (beta chain) originates from a study of shared clonotypes between healthy human individuals (dated by TCRdb to about 2020). Background on the whole study: A few men and a couple of women, aged 18 to 49 years, made up the cohort. Per donor, leukapheresis produced somewhere between about 0.8 and 9 billion PBMCs. Different laboratories and diverse techniques were used to prepare libraries and sequence TCR repertoires, to increase sequencing depth and limit assay-specific biases. For each donor, three plates each were used for CD4 naive and CD4 memory, two plates were used for CD8 naive, and one plate was used for CD8 memory. Blood TCR repertoires of 5 or 6 healthy adults were deeply sequenced to estimate repertoire size and the extent of clonotype sharing between individuals. The full study reports these points: Across four donors, roughly 5% of naive CD4, around 3.3% of naive CD8, 2.3% of memory CD4, and approximately 0.4% of memory CD8 clonotypes were shared. Pairwise subsampling led to the expectation that sequencing depth would affect the degree of clonotype sharing among donors. Rarefaction of sorted-subset datasets indicated incomplete sequencing despite the large sequencing depth. The small number of donors limited the genetic and exposure-history diversity represented. Compared with non-shared clonotypes, clonotypes shared by all four sorted-subset donors had higher generation probabilities. Only blood was sampled, and tissue TCR repertoires likely differ from those in blood. Larger estimated clonotype richness was generally found for naive subsets than for memory subsets.

In the case of this clone: No cognate antigen has been identified for it. No base quality information exists; no much larger clone differs at one position.

The donors were healthy, HIV-negative adults with no recently reported acute infections or vaccinations. All donors were Caucasian adults living in Nashville, Tennessee, USA. CD4+ T cells were enriched by magnetic negative selection; naive cells were then positively selected on CD45RA, and the negative fraction formed the memory subset. After blood collection by leukapheresis, PBMCs were isolated using Ficoll-Histopaque density gradient centrifugation and then cryopreserved in the vapor phase of liquid nitrogen. Analytical flow cytometry was used to check the purity and quantity of each magnetically sorted T cell population. Each sorted fraction had its genomic DNA isolated and then quantified by UV absorbance on a Nanodrop 2000c. Using the deep immunoSEQ assay, multiplex PCR amplified TCR CDR3 regions from genomic DNA. For each cell subset, the extracted genomic DNA was distributed evenly across all wells of several immunoSEQ 96-well plates, and each plate served as one replicate. For sorted subsets, roughly 200 ng of genomic DNA, equivalent to 25,000 to 30,000 T cell genomes, went into each replicate PCR. Purified libraries were quantified with a Qubit 3.0 fluorometer, sized on a Bioanalyzer 2100, and re-quantified with the KAPA Library Quantification kit. Each immunoSEQ 96-well plate was sequenced on its own single-read 150-cycle Illumina NextSeq 550 flow cell. In the authors' own workflow: Because the immunoSEQ output held only junctional sequences and lacked quality scores, the filtering could not match the filtering applied to full-length reads. To assign V/J genes and CDR3, sequences were annotated using PyIR, a Python wrapper for IgBLAST v1.9, with IMGT germline references. Reads were filtered out if the reads had weak V/J assignments (E-value above 1e-6), no CDR3, stop codons, out-of-frame junctions, or ambiguous translated residues. V3J clonotypes were defined as sequences sharing an identical inferred V gene, J gene, and CDR3 amino acid sequence. The percentage overlap between two repertoires was calculated by dividing the number of shared unique clonotypes by the size of the smaller repertoire. Three approaches were used to assess repertoire richness: RTK rarefaction, the Chao1 estimator, and Recon v2.1 estimates of unobserved clonotypes. Generation probabilities for all TCRbeta clonotypes obtained by the gDNA method from a handful of donors were computed using OLGA. TCRdb mirrors the immuneACCESS table, restricted to in-frame sequences. Some clones are absent from its copies; in checked studies, under half trace to an unresolved V gene, and the reason for the others is unknown. V and J calls and clone size are copied from that table; D and trimming were computed from the DNA. Recorded for this sample are over 850,000 clones; 78% of them occurred a single time. Roughly 0.57% of the sample belongs to the ten largest clones.

From its cysteine to its phenylalanine, the CDR3 spans 14 amino acids. The DNA shown is the 42-base CDR3, in frame from base 1. V is pruned by 4 bases and J by 3 bases, leaving 4 bases of the junction without a gene match. As encoded in the germline V gene, CDR1 is SGHTA while CDR2 is FQGNSA. The sequenced sample consisted of memory CD4+ T cells from PBMCs. The cell subset or site label here, explained by the study, means: CD45RA-negative fraction. This clonotype was obtained from a man aged 18 to 35 in good health. Some clones in this sample may be carry-over from other donors' samples. This receptor chain uses TRBV7-2 and TRBJ1-2, with TRBD1 identical over 8 junction bases. The sequence in DNA is TGTGCCAGCAGCTACGACAGGGGCCACTATGGCTACACCTTC. Translated, this gives CASSYDRGHYGYTF.